This entry lists 5 T cell receptor beta chains sequenced from one sample in a study of blood T cell repertoires in COVID-19. Using immunoSEQ multiplex PCR, the repertoire was profiled, and TCRdb retains in-frame clones only, with some absent. The table includes 150,000 to 200,000 clones, roughly 87% detected once. Sequences were obtained from PBMCs or T cells enriched from blood (not recorded which). Receptor source: a human donor with acute COVID-19. The donor label of this sample is uncertain.

V is TRBV7-3 and J is TRBJ2-7; 7 bases map to TRBD1. The germline V gene has CDR1 SGHTA and CDR2 FQGTGA. The V gene end was trimmed by 1 base and the J gene end by 7 bases; junction bases not matched to a gene: 7. The CDR3 runs to 14 residues. The DNA for the CDR3 is TGTGCCAGCAGCTTAAACAGGGGACCGGGGGAGCAGTACTTC. It translates to CASSLNRGPGEQYF.

The chain employs TRBV7-9 and TRBJ1-2; TRBD1 aligns across 7 bases. V lost 5 bases and J lost 5; bases outside the gene matches: 11. CDR3 length: 15 residues. Germline CDR1 SEHNR, CDR2 FQNEAQ (reference sequence). CDR3 sequence: CASSIRDSNLYGYTF. The CDR3 bases are TGTGCCAGCAGCATTAGGGACAGTAATCTTTATGGCTACACCTTC.

V gene TRBV27 combines with J gene TRBJ1-1, with D perhaps TRBD1 (5 bases). The CDR3 runs 15 residues. The V end lost 3 bases, the J end lost 2 bases, and 13 bases lay between the germline ends. CDR1 and CDR2 from the germline V gene are MNHEY and SMNVEV (reference sequence). This CDR3 is CASSLQWRGNTEAFF. CDR3 nucleotide sequence: TGTGCCAGCAGTTTGCAGTGGCGGGGCAACACTGAAGCTTTCTTT.

V gene TRBV7-9 combines with J gene TRBJ2-6; no clear D. The V gene lost 5 bases and the J gene lost 0 bases, with 5 bases spanning the gap. Per germline, CDR1 SEHNR and CDR2 FQNEAQ (reference sequence). This CDR3 has 14 residues. The CDR3 nucleotides are TGTGCCAGCAGCCCCCACTCTGGGGCCAACGTCCTGACTTTC. Translation gives CASSPHSGANVLTF.

The rearrangement joins TRBV5-1 to TRBJ2-6, with 11 nucleotides matching TRBD1. V shed 3 bases and J 2 bases; nucleotides not matched to a gene: 7. CDR1 SGHRS and CDR2 YFSETQ come from the germline V gene. This CDR3 is 18 amino acids long. CDR3 nucleotides: TGCGCCAGCAGCTCGCGGGACAGGGGGGAGGCTGGGGCCAACGTCCTGACTTTC. It yields the protein CASSSRDRGEAGANVLTF. The full variable domain, with the rest looked up from reference TRBV5-1 and TRBJ2-6, is KAGVTQTPRYLIKTRGQQVTLSCSPISGHRSVSWYQQTPGQGLQFLFEYFSETQRNKGNFPGRFSGRQFSNSRSEMNVSTLELGDSALYLCASSSRDRGEAGANVLTFGAGSRLTVL.